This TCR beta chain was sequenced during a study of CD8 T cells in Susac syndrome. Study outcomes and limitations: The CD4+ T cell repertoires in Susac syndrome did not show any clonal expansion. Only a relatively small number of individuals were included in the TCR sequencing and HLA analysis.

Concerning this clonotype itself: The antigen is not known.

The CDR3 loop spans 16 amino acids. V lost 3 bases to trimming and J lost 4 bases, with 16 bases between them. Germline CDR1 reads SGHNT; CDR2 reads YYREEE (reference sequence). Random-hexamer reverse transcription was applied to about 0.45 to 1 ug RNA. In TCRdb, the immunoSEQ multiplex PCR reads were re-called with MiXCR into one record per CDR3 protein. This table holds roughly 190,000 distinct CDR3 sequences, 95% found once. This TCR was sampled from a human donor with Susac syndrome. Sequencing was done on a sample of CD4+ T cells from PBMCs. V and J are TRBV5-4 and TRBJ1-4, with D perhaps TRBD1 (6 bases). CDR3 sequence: CASSSGGDTRNEKLFF. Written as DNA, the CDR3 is TGTGCCAGCAGCTCGGGGGGGGACACTCGTAATGAAAAACTGTTTTTT.